Each of the 20 T cell receptor beta chains below was sequenced from the same sample in a study of T cells in localized non-small cell lung cancer. Repertoires were generated with immunoSEQ multiplex PCR, while TCRdb's copy carries only in-frame clones and drops some. The data hold around 26,000 clones, with about nine tenths observed a single time. The sample consisted of peripheral blood, taken before any cancer treatment. All receptors come from a woman aged 35 to 69 with stage I lung adenocarcinoma.

The chain employs TRBV19 and TRBJ2-1; 9 nucleotides match TRBD1. The CDR3 is 15 residues long. Germline-derived CDR1 and CDR2 are LNHDA and SQIVND (reference sequence). The junction had 7 bases not matched to a gene; V was cut back by 5 bases and J by 5 bases. This CDR3 is CASSPQGQGHNEQFF. The CDR3 region has the DNA TGTGCCAGTAGTCCCCAGGGACAGGGCCACAATGAGCAGTTCTTC.

The chain is built from TRBV27 and TRBJ2-1; D remains ambiguous. CDR3 size: 11 residues. V dropped 6 bases and J dropped 4 bases, with 4 bases sitting between them. Looked up from germline, CDR1 is MNHEY and CDR2 is SMNVEV (reference sequence). CDR3: CASSAYNEQFF. CDR3 nucleotides: TGTGCCAGCAGCGCGTACAATGAGCAGTTCTTC.

As DNA, the CDR3 is TGTGCCAGCAGCTTCTCACTAGCGGGAGAGGGTACGCAGTATTTT. It codes for CASSFSLAGEGTQYF. V and J are TRBV5-5 and TRBJ2-3; 11 nucleotides match TRBD2. The CDR3 is 15 residues long. V was clipped by 2 bases and J by 8 bases; unmatched bases: 7. Germline lookup yields CDR1 SGHKS and CDR2 YYEKEE (reference sequence).

V is TRBV6-1 and J is TRBJ2-3, with D maybe TRBD2 (6 bases). CDR3 size: 17 residues. The ends were cut back, 0 bases at V and 2 bases at J, with 15 bases in the middle. The germline CDR1 and CDR2 sequences are MNHNS and SASEGT. CDR3 DNA: TGTGCCAGCAGTGAAGCGTTTAGCGGTTCCATCACAGATACGCAGTATTTT. This codes for CASSEAFSGSITDTQYF.

The rearrangement links TRBV10-2 to TRBJ1-2; 9 nucleotides match TRBD1. This CDR3 spans 15 amino acids. V lost 4 bases, J lost 2 bases, and 5 bases stayed unmatched. From germline, CDR1 is WSHSY and CDR2 SAAADI. The CDR3 reads CASSGRDRANYGYTF. CDR3 DNA: TGCGCCAGCAGTGGGCGGGACAGGGCCAACTATGGCTACACCTTC.

This clone has a handful of counts. The rearrangement links TRBV27 to TRBJ2-7; D remains unclear. V dropped 6 bases and J dropped 5 bases, with 8 bases sitting between them. The CDR3 sequence is 11 residues long. From germline, CDR1 is MNHEY and CDR2 SMNVEV (reference sequence). CDR3 in amino acids: CASRVANEQYF. The CDR3 coding sequence is TGTGCCAGCAGAGTTGCCAACGAGCAGTACTTC.

The chain has TRBV6-1 and TRBJ2-7; D perhaps matches TRBD1 (6 bases). Germline V gives CDR1 MNHNS, CDR2 SASEGT. This CDR3 has 14 amino acids. Trimming removed 2 bases at V and 3 bases at J, with 11 bases between. The CDR3 reads CASSERTGLYEQYF. The CDR3 DNA is TGTGCCAGCAGTGAAAGAACAGGGCTCTACGAGCAGTACTTC.

The chain has TRBV28 and TRBJ1-4; D is undetermined. In germline, CDR1 is MDHEN, CDR2 SYDVKM. V lost 3 bases, J lost 5 bases, and 4 bases lay in between. The CDR3 extends over 12 amino acids. CDR3 nucleotides: TGTGCCAGCAGTTTTTCCAATGAAAAACTGTTTTTT. This codes for CASSFSNEKLFF.

With respect to this clone: At the DNA level, this CDR3 is encoded by other sequences in the same sample as well. This chain links TRBV18 with TRBJ2-5; the D is unclear. Trimming removed 4 bases at V and 2 bases at J, with 8 bases between. Germline lookup yields CDR1 KGHSH and CDR2 LQKENI. The CDR3 length is 13 residues. The DNA of the CDR3 is TGTGCCAGCTCACTAGGGTTACAAGAGACCCAGTACTTC. This encodes CASSLGLQETQYF.

V and J are TRBV5-1 and TRBJ1-1; no definite D call. The germline V gene has CDR1 SGHRS and CDR2 YFSETQ. The length of the CDR3 is 17 residues. Trimming pared 0 bases from V and 0 bases from J, leaving 15 bases between. The chain's CDR3 is CASSLAEFGQLNTEAFF. The CDR3, as DNA: TGCGCCAGCAGCTTGGCTGAATTCGGGCAGTTGAACACTGAAGCTTTCTTT.

This clone was recorded only once. The V and J genes are TRBV5-1 and TRBJ2-2; 8 bases line up with TRBD1. The CDR3 contains 14 residues. V shed 2 bases, J shed 7 bases, and the junction held 4 bases outside the gene matches. Germline CDR1 is SGHRS and CDR2 is YFSETQ. The CDR3: CASSLKDRDGELFF. For the CDR3, the DNA is TGCGCCAGCAGCTTAAAGGACAGGGACGGGGAGCTGTTTTTT.

The V call is TRBV7-8, the J call TRBJ2-7; the match to TRBD2 covers 7 bases. CDR1 and CDR2 from the germline V gene are SGHVS and FQNEAQ. The CDR3 has 16 amino acids. Trimming took 0 bases from V and 7 from J; bases not matched to a gene: 12. CDR3 bases: TGTGCCAGCAGCTTAGCAGTTGGCGGGAGTGGAGTAGAGCAGTACTTC. Translated: CASSLAVGGSGVEQYF. The whole variable domain, remainder taken from reference TRBV7-8 and TRBJ2-7, is GAGVSQSPRYKVAKRGQDVALRCDPISGHVSLFWYQQALGQGPEFLTYFQNEAQLDKSGLPSDRFFAERPEGSVSTLKIQRTQQEDSAVYLCASSLAVGGSGVEQYFGPGTRLTVT.

The rearrangement uses TRBV7-2 and TRBJ2-1; D gene ambiguous. The CDR3 extends over 15 amino acids. In germline, CDR1 is SGHTA, CDR2 FQGNSA. With 3 bases removed from V and 6 bases from J, the gap between germline ends came to 15 bases. CDR3 sequence: CASSFSQTTTNEQFF. CDR3 DNA: TGTGCCAGCAGCTTTTCCCAGACAACTACCAATGAGCAGTTCTTC.

V usage is TRBV9 and J usage is TRBJ1-6; D not certain. The V gene's germline CDR1 is SGDLS and CDR2 YYNGEE. The CDR3 sequence is 13 residues long. The V end lost 2 bases, the J end lost 8 bases, and 8 bases lay between the germline ends. The CDR3, as DNA: TGTGCCAGCAGCGTGTCGTCGGATTCACCCCTCCACTTT. It is translated as CASSVSSDSPLHF.

The gene calls are TRBV18 and TRBJ2-2, with D possibly matching TRBD1 (6 bases). V was shortened by 4 bases and J by 6 bases, with 18 bases between the two germline ends. CDR3 size: 16 residues. Germline V gene data show CDR1 as KGHSH and CDR2 as LQKENI. CDR3 loop: CASSLSGVTIPGELFF. CDR3 sequence (DNA): TGTGCCAGCTCACTATCAGGGGTCACTATACCCGGGGAGCTGTTTTTT.

The chain carries TRBV30 and TRBJ2-2; D remains unclear. The CDR3 has 14 amino acids. CDR1 and CDR2 from the germline V gene are GTSNPN and SVGIG (reference sequence). V lost 2 bases and J 0 bases, leaving 7 bases between the germline ends. The CDR3 protein is CAWSKDPNTGELFF. CDR3 nucleotide sequence: TGTGCCTGGAGTAAGGATCCGAACACCGGGGAGCTGTTTTTT.

The J gene is TRBJ2-1, the V gene TRBV11-1; TRBD2 matches at 7 bases. The CDR3 is made up of 16 amino acids. Germline CDR1 and CDR2: SGHAT and FQDESV (reference sequence). V was clipped by 5 bases and J by 2 bases; unmatched bases: 9. The CDR3 DNA reads TGTGCCAGCAGCCACCTGGGGGGGAGAACCTACAATGAGCAGTTCTTC. It is translated as CASSHLGGRTYNEQFF.

This chain connects TRBV7-2 to TRBJ1-1; D possibly corresponds to TRBD1 (5 bases). V dropped 2 bases and J dropped 4 bases, with 26 bases sitting between them. Germline values: CDR1 SGHTA, CDR2 FQGNSA. The CDR3 loop spans 19 amino acids. The DNA of the CDR3 is TGTGCCAGCAGCTTATGGGTTCTGCGTTATGACAGAGAGGCCACTGAAGCTTTCTTT. Translating gives CASSLWVLRYDREATEAFF. Filled out from reference TRBV7-2 and TRBJ1-1, the complete variable domain reads GAGVSQSPSNKVTEKGKDVELRCDPISGHTALYWYRQSLGQGLEFLIYFQGNSAPDKSGLPSDRFSAERTGGSVSTLTIQRTQQEDSAVYLCASSLWVLRYDREATEAFFGQGTRLTVV.

This chain connects TRBV7-8 to TRBJ2-1, with TRBD2 matching 7 bases. This CDR3 spans 13 amino acids. V trimming: 7 bases; J trimming: 7 bases; junction bases outside the gene matches: 7. Germline CDR1 reads SGHVS; CDR2 reads FQNEAQ. The CDR3 bases are TGTGCCAGCAAGGTGGGTAGCGGGAATGAGCAGTTCTTC. It encodes CASKVGSGNEQFF.

The chain joins TRBV11-3 to TRBJ2-1; a possible D gene is TRBD2 (6 bases). The germline V and J ends were trimmed by 0 bases and 7 bases, with 16 bases remaining between them. Germline assignment: CDR1 SGHNT and CDR2 YENEEA. CDR3 size: 16 residues. CDR3 region: CASSLDWGTPINEQFF. CDR3 sequence (DNA): TGTGCCAGCAGCTTAGATTGGGGGACTCCCATAAATGAGCAGTTCTTC. The full variable domain, its missing parts supplied by reference TRBV11-3 and TRBJ2-1, is EAGVVQSPRYKIIEKKQPVAFWCNPISGHNTLYWYLQNLGQGPELLIRYENEEAVDDSQLPKDRFSAERLKGVDSTLKIQPAELGDSAVYLCASSLDWGTPINEQFFGPGTRLTVL.